This TCR beta chain was identified in a study of shared clonotypes between healthy human individuals. This CDR3 is built from 14 residues. The germline gives CDR1 SGHNT, CDR2 YENEEA. V shed 7 bases and J 4 bases; nucleotides not matched to a gene: 5. Assay: immunoSEQ multiplex PCR; the TCRdb copy retains only in-frame clones and omits some. The data contain roughly 2.2 million clones, around 93% of them singletons. The rearrangement uses TRBV11-3 and TRBJ2-2; 8 nucleotides match TRBD1. Sequenced material: naive CD4+ T cells from PBMCs. Subset indicated: CD45RA+ positively selected. This sequence originates from a young man in good health. Some clones in this sample may be carry-over from other donors' samples. CDR3 DNA: TGTGCCAGCACCCGGACAGGGAGCACCGGGGAGCTGTTTTTT. As protein: CASTRTGSTGELFF.